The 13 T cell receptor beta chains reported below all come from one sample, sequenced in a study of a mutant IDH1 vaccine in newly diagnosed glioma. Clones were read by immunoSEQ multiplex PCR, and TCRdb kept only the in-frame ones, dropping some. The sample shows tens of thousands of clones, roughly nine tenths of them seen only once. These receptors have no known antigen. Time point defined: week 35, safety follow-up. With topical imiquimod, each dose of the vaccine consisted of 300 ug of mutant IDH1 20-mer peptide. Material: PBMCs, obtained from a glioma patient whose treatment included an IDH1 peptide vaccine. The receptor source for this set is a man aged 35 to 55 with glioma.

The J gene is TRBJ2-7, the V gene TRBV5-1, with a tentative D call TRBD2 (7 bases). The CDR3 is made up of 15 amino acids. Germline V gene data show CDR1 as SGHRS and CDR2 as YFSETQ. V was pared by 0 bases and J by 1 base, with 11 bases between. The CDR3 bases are TGCGCCAGCAGCTTGGCGGGGGGCGCTTCCTACGAGCAGTACGTC. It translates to CASSLAGGASYEQYV.

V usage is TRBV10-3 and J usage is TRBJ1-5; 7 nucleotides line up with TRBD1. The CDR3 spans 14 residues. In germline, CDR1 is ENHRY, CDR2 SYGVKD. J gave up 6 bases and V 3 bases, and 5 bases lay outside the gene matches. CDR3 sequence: CAISDDRDTQPQHF. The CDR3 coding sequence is TGTGCCATCAGTGATGACAGGGACACTCAGCCCCAGCATTTT.

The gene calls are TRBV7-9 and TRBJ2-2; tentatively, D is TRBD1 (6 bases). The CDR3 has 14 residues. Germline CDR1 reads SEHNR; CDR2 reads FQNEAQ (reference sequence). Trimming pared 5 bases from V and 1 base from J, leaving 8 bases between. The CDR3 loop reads CASSLTGNTGELFF. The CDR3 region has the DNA TGTGCCAGCAGCCTGACAGGGAACACCGGGGAGCTGTTTTTT.

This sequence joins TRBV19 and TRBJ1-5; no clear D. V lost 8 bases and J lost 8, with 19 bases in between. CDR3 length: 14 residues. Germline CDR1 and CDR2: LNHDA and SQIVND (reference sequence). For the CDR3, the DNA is TGTGCCAGTCACTGGCACAGCCTGTCAGAGCCCCAGCATTTT. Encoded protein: CASHWHSLSEPQHF.

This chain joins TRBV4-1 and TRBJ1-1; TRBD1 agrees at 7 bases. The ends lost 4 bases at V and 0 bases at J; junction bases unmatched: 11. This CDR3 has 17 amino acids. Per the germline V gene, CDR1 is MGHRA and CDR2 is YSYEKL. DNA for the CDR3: TGCGCCAGCAGCCCTCGACAGGGATTGGGCCTGAACACTGAAGCTTTCTTT. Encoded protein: CASSPRQGLGLNTEAFF.

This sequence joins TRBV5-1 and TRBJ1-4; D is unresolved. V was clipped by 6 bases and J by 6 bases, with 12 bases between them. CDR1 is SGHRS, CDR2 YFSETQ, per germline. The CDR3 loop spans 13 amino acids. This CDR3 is CASNKDGHEKLFF. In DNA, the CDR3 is TGCGCCAGCAATAAGGACGGGCATGAAAAACTGTTTTTT.

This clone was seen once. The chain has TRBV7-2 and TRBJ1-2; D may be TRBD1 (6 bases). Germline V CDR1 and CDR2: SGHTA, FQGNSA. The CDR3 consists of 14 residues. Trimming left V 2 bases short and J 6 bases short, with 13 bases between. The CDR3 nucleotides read TGTGCCAGCAGCTTATTAGGGGGGGCAGATGGCTACACCTTC. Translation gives CASSLLGGADGYTF.

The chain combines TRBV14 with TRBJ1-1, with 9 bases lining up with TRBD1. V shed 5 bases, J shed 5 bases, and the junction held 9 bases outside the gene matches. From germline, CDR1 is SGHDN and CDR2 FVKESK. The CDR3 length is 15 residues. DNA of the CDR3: TGTGCCAGCAGCTACGGACAGGGGAGGGGAACTGAAGCTTTCTTT. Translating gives CASSYGQGRGTEAFF.

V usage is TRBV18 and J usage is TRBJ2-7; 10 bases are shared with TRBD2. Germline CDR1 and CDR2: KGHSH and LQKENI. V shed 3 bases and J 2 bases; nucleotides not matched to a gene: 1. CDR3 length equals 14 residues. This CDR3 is CASSPGTSAYEQYF. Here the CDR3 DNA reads TGTGCCAGCTCACCCGGGACTAGCGCCTACGAGCAGTACTTC.

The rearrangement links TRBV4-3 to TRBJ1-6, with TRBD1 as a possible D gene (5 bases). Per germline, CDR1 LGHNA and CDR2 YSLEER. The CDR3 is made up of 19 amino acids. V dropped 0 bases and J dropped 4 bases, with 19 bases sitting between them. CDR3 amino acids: CASSQDLPGRRVYNSPLHF. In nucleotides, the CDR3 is TGCGCCAGCAGCCAAGATTTACCGGGACGGAGGGTTTATAATTCACCCCTCCACTTT.

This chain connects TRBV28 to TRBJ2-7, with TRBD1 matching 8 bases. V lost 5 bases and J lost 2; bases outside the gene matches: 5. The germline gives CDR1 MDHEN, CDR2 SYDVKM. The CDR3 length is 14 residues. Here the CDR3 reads CASSPDRGPYEQYV. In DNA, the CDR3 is TGTGCCAGCAGTCCCGACAGGGGCCCCTACGAGCAGTACGTC.

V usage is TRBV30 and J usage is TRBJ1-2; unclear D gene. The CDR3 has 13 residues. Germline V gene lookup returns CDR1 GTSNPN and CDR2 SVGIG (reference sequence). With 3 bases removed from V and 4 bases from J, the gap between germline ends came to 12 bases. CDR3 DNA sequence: TGTGCCTGGAGCCCGGAATCTACCTATGGCTACACCTTC. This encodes CAWSPESTYGYTF. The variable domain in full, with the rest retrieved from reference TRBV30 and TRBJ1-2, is SQTIHQWPATLVQPVGSPLSLECTVEGTSNPNLYWYRQAAGRGLQLLFYSVGIGQISSEVPQNLSASRPQDRQFILSSKKLLLSDSGFYLCAWSPESTYGYTFGSGTRLTVV.

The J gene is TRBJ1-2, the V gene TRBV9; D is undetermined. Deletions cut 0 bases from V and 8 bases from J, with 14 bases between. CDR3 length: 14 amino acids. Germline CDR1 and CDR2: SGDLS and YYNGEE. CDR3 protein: CASSVGEGLWGYTF. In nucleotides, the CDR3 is TGTGCCAGCAGCGTAGGGGAAGGGCTCTGGGGCTACACCTTC.